This is a list of T cell receptor beta chains from one sample in a study of cytomegalovirus exposure and HLA in healthy donors. Measured with immunoSEQ multiplex PCR; TCRdb has only the in-frame clones, and not every one. The profile shows 250,000 to 300,000 clones, around 91% of them singletons. The material sequenced was PBMCs. The receptors were gathered from a woman between 18 and 30 years old in good health and CMV-seronegative. CDR3s include the opening cysteine and the closing phenylalanine or tryptophan. A D gene is named only where the DNA matches it firmly. Clone size is not always given. Where it is, it says once, few, many or a class for expanded clones.

v_call	clone_size	j_call	d_call	cdr3_nt	cdr3_aa
TRBV27	-	TRBJ1-2	TRBD1	TGTGCCAGCAGTTTATACCCTGGAAGACAGGGGGATTACTATGGCTACACCTTC	CASSLYPGRQGDYYGYTF
TRBV2	once	TRBJ1-1	TRBD1	TGTGCCAGCAGTGATCAGGGGGCGGCCGCTTTCTTT	CASSDQGAAAFF
TRBV2	-	TRBJ2-4	-	TGTGCCAGCAGTGGGGTGGCAGAACTACTAGCCAAAAACATTCAGTACTTC	CASSGVAELLAKNIQYF
TRBV19	-	TRBJ1-1	TRBD1	TGTGCCAGTAGAGAAGGACAGGGGGCAACGAACACTGAAGCTTTCTTT	CASREGQGATNTEAFF
TRBV20-1	-	TRBJ2-1	-	TGCAGTGCTCAGGGCAATGAGCAGTTCTTC	CSAQGNEQFF
TRBV7-9	-	TRBJ2-5	-	TGTGCCAGCAGCTTAGTGGGCAGGGGTTTTTGGGAGACCCAGTACTTC	CASSLVGRGFWETQYF
TRBV6-6	-	TRBJ2-4	-	TGTGCCAGCAGTTACGAGGGCCAGCTAGCCAAAAACATTCAGTACTTC	CASSYEGQLAKNIQYF
TRBV2	-	TRBJ2-1	-	TGTGCCACGAATAAGAAGGACACTATGGGTTACAATGAGCAGTTCTTC	CATNKKDTMGYNEQFF
TRBV9	-	TRBJ2-1	-	TGTGCCAGCAGCGTAGGTTCGGGGAATGAGCAGTTCTTC	CASSVGSGNEQFF
TRBV6-1	-	TRBJ2-1	-	TGTGCCAGCAGTGACTTAGCCACCTACAATGAGCAGTTCTTC	CASSDLATYNEQFF
TRBV6-6	-	TRBJ2-7	-	TGTGCCAGCCGAAAGCTGTACGAGCAGTACTTC	CASRKLYEQYF
TRBV7-2	-	TRBJ2-7	TRBD2	TGTGCCAGCAGCCCCCTAGCGGCAACGGGAGAGCAGTACTTC	CASSPLAATGEQYF
TRBV27	once	TRBJ1-4	TRBD1	TGTGCCAGCAGTCCCAGGACAGGAATCACTAATGAAAAACTGTTTTTT	CASSPRTGITNEKLFF
TRBV5-1	-	TRBJ2-7	-	TGCGCCAGCAGCTGGCGACAGGCGGATAGGCAGTACTTC	CASSWRQADRQYF
TRBV29-1	-	TRBJ2-1	-	TGCAGCGTCGAAGGCGGACTGACGTACAATGAGCAGTTCTTC	CSVEGGLTYNEQFF